The entry below gives a single T cell receptor (beta chain) sequence along with its context. The entry originates in a study of blood T cell repertoires in COVID-19. Produced via immunoSEQ multiplex PCR; TCRdb's table is partial and in-frame only. This sample carries about 140,000 clones, about four fifths of them seen once, and the ten largest clones take around 3.7%. The length of the CDR3 is 14 residues. V dropped 6 bases and J dropped 9; count of bases not matched to a gene: 12. Germline CDR1 and CDR2: MNHEY and SVGAGI. Sequencing was performed on peripheral blood. This receptor was identified in a man between 65 and 85 years old who had recovered from COVID-19. V and J are TRBV6-5 and TRBJ1-1, with TRBD1 matching over 8 bases. This chain's CDR3 is CASSSNLDRVQAFF. CDR3 DNA: TGTGCCAGCAGCTCAAATCTGGACAGGGTACAAGCTTTCTTT.